This is a list of T cell receptor beta chains from one sample in a study of PD-L1 blockade in urothelial cancer. Assay: immunoSEQ multiplex PCR; the TCRdb copy retains only in-frame clones and omits some. The sample records about 90,000 clones, 70% to 90% being singletons. The material sequenced was PBMCs, taken around atezolizumab (anti-PD-L1) treatment. The receptors were sampled from a man in his sixties or seventies with urothelial cancer. CDR3s leave out the opening cysteine and the closing phenylalanine or tryptophan.

j_call | v_call | cdr3_aa
TRBJ2-1 | TRBV27 | ASSQRPVTDEQF
TRBJ2-7 | TRBV7-2 | ASSLGGTSYEQY
TRBJ1-2 | TRBV27 | ASRSGGGEYGYT
TRBJ2-3 | TRBV5-1 | ASSPGQGTDTQY
TRBJ1-1 | TRBV5-1 | ASSPRFDRNTEAF
TRBJ2-5 | TRBV2 | ASSDWTGGGQETQY
TRBJ1-3 | TRBV6-5 | ASKRGVYSGNTIY
TRBJ2-7 | TRBV11-2 | ASSLGDKPPRYEQY
TRBJ2-3 | TRBV10-2 | ASRGGLAGGPSTDTQY
TRBJ2-7 | TRBV5-1 | ASSLWSGGLYEQY
TRBJ1-1 | TRBV4-2 | ASSQGEGGGRVAEAF
TRBJ2-3 | TRBV23-1 | ASSHLRGRTPGDTQY
TRBJ2-3 | TRBV7-2 | ASSPRASGRVVDTQY
TRBJ2-5 | TRBV27 | ASRSSTETQY
TRBJ2-7 | TRBV11-2 | ASSFTAGGRYEQY
TRBJ1-5 | TRBV7-9 | ASSLGQDSNQPQH
TRBJ2-5 | TRBV7-2 | ASSLRSGGQETQY
TRBJ2-7 | TRBV7-6 | ASSLADRGGHEQY
TRBJ1-2 | TRBV30 | AWSDQGARGYT
TRBJ2-3 | TRBV11-3 | ASSTRTSGSFGTDTQY
TRBJ1-4 | TRBV4-2 | ASSQGQGGREKLF
TRBJ2-7 | TRBV28 | ASTTRAEQY
TRBJ1-3 | TRBV5-1 | ASSLQGAFGNTIY
TRBJ2-5 | TRBV4-2 | ASSQVLDETQY
TRBJ1-1 | TRBV5-6 | ASSPRTGLNTEAF
TRBJ2-1 | TRBV15 | ATSREVGRYEQF
TRBJ2-7 | TRBV7-8 | ASSLGGAGSSYEQY
TRBJ1-4 | TRBV6-1 | ASSEAFGTGSNEKLF
TRBJ2-6 | TRBV15 | ATSRYRKAGANVLT
TRBJ2-5 | TRBV5-4 | ASSRTSGGIQETQY
TRBJ1-1 | TRBV19 | ASKDRTGSAEAF
TRBJ1-2 | TRBV11-1 | APLGGYYGYT
TRBJ1-1 | TRBV20-1 | SAAETEAF
TRBJ2-7 | TRBV19 | ASSISSGGYYEQY
TRBJ1-2 | TRBV30 | AWRAPGQPNYGYT
TRBJ2-3 | TRBV6-1 | ASSVGRDTQY
TRBJ1-6 | TRBV19 | ASTRTGPDNSPLH
TRBJ2-5 | TRBV19 | ASSTPWGGQETQY
TRBJ1-3 | TRBV5-5 | ATGQAGSGNTIY
TRBJ2-3 | TRBV11-3 | ASSPGQGGSTDTQY
TRBJ1-2 | TRBV7-2 | ASSREGGGEGYT
TRBJ2-7 | TRBV7-9 | ASSLTGGSVYEQY
TRBJ1-5 | TRBV30 | AWSVFGEYSNQPQH
TRBJ2-3 | TRBV18 | ASSPRTAGADTQY
TRBJ1-1 | TRBV6-5 | ATGRGNTEAF
TRBJ2-3 | TRBV9 | ASSTQQGEGADTQY
TRBJ2-5 | TRBV9 | ASSTRTGLETQY
TRBJ1-2 | TRBV4-3 | ASSPPGGKIGYT
TRBJ2-5 | TRBV7-7 | ASSLTLVGETQY
TRBJ2-1 | TRBV12-5 | ASGLVPEDNEQF
TRBJ2-2 | TRBV7-9 | ASSFSTRSGELF
TRBJ2-2 | TRBV6-6 | ASSSGGGAGELF